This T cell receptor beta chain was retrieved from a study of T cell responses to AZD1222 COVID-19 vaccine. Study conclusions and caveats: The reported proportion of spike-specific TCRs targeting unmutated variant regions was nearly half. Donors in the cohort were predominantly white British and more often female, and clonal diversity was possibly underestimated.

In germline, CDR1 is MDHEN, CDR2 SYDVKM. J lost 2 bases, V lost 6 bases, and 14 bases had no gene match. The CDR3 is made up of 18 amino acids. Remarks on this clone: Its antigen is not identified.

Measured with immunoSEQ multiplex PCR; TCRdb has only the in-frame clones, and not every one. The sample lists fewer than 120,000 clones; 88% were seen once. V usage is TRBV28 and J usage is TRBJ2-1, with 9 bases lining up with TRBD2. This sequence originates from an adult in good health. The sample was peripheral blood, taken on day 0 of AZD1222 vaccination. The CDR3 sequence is CASSHAPTSGKAYNEQFF. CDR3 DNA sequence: TGTGCCAGCAGCCACGCACCGACTAGCGGCAAAGCCTACAATGAGCAGTTCTTC.